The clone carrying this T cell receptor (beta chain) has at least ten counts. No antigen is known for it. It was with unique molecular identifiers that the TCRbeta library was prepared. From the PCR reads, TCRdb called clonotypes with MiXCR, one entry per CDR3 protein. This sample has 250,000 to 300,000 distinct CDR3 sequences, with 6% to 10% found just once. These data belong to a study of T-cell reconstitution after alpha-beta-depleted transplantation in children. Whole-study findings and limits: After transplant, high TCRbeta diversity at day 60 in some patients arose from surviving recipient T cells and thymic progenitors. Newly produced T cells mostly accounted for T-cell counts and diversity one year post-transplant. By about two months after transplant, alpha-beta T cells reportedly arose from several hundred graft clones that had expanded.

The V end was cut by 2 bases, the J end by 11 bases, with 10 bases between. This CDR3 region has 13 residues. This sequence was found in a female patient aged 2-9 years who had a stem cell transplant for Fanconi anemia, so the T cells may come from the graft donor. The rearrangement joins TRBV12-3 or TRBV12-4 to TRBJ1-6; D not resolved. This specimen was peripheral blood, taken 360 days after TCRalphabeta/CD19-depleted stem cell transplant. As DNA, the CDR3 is TGTGCCAGCAGTTTACACCGGGATGCACCCCTCCACTTT. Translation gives CASSLHRDAPLHF.